These T cell receptor beta chains were read from a single sample in a study of cytomegalovirus exposure and HLA in healthy donors. Sequencing was performed with immunoSEQ multiplex PCR; in TCRdb, only in-frame clones are kept and a portion is missing. The sample lists nearly 110,000 clones; 82% were seen once. Material for sequencing was PBMCs. Receptors originate from a man aged 25 to 45 in good health and CMV-seropositive. Both conserved end residues are part of each CDR3. A D gene is named only where the DNA matches it firmly. Part of the rows lack a size; the others show once, few, many or a class for expanded clones.

J gene	clone size	D gene	V gene	CDR3 protein	CDR3 DNA
TRBJ2-1	NA	NA	TRBV6-5	CASSQYNEQFF	TGTGCCAGCAGTCAATACAATGAGCAGTTCTTC
TRBJ1-2	NA	TRBD1	TRBV28	CASMGQGAIPSGYTF	TGTGCCAGCATGGGGCAGGGGGCAATTCCGAGTGGCTACACCTTC
TRBJ2-7	NA	NA	TRBV4-1	CASSQGGSNYEQYF	TGCGCCAGCAGCCAAGGTGGCAGTAACTACGAGCAGTACTTC
TRBJ1-1	NA	TRBD1	TRBV6-4	CASIPPGSTGGVNEAFF	TGTGCCAGCATTCCCCCGGGGTCGACAGGGGGAGTCAATGAAGCTTTCTTT
TRBJ2-7	NA	TRBD1	TRBV2	CASSPTGALTYEQYF	TGTGCCAGCAGTCCGACAGGGGCCCTTACCTACGAGCAGTACTTC
TRBJ1-2	NA	NA	TRBV7-9	CASSLDEVGRSGYTF	TGTGCCAGCAGCTTAGACGAAGTTGGGCGTTCTGGCTACACCTTC
TRBJ1-1	NA	NA	TRBV7-9	CSSGPILATHEAFF	TGTTCCAGCGGTCCTATCCTAGCCACTCATGAAGCTTTCTTT
TRBJ1-3	NA	NA	TRBV5-8	CASSLGLSGNTIYF	TGTGCCAGCAGCTTGGGGCTGTCTGGAAACACCATATATTTT
TRBJ1-6	few	TRBD1	TRBV6-1	CASRFPGQINSPLHF	TGTGCCAGCAGATTCCCGGGACAGATTAATTCACCCCTCCACTTT
TRBJ2-7	NA	TRBD2	TRBV4-1	CASSQDQLGLAGDSYEQYF	TGCGCCAGCAGCCAAGATCAGTTGGGACTAGCGGGTGACTCCTACGAGCAGTACTTC
TRBJ1-5	NA	TRBD1	TRBV4-1	CASSRDRYQPQHF	TGCGCCAGCAGCCGGGACAGGTATCAGCCCCAGCATTTT
TRBJ1-1	NA	TRBD1	TRBV10-3	CAITGTGGEAFF	TGTGCCATCACCGGGACAGGGGGCGAAGCTTTCTTT
TRBJ2-1	NA	TRBD2	TRBV14	CASSQELAGGGFAYNEQFF	TGTGCCAGCAGCCAAGAGTTAGCGGGGGGGGGATTTGCCTACAATGAGCAGTTCTTC
TRBJ1-2	few	TRBD1	TRBV29-1	CSARDSSYGYTF	TGCAGCGCGAGGGACAGCAGCTATGGCTACACCTTC
TRBJ1-1	NA	NA	TRBV5-1	CASSLGAVMNTEAFF	TGCGCCAGCAGCTTGGGGGCAGTCATGAACACTGAAGCTTTCTTT
TRBJ2-4	few	TRBD1	TRBV5-6	CASSLGTGLAKNIQYF	TGTGCCAGCAGCTTGGGGACAGGTCTAGCCAAAAACATTCAGTACTTC
TRBJ2-4	NA	TRBD2	TRBV7-9	CASSETSGGAGAKNIQYF	TGTGCCAGCAGCGAGACTAGCGGGGGGGCCGGAGCCAAAAACATTCAGTACTTC
TRBJ2-7	NA	TRBD1	TRBV25-1	CASSGTGQGIYEQYF	TGTGCCAGCAGTGGGACGGGACAGGGCATTTACGAGCAGTACTTC
TRBJ2-3	NA	NA	TRBV5-4	CASSWGRSIGTDTQYF	TGTGCCAGCAGCTGGGGGCGTTCCATAGGCACAGATACGCAGTATTTT
TRBJ1-6	few	NA	TRBV5-4	CASAESGRNSPLHF	TGTGCCAGCGCTGAGTCGGGGAGGAATTCACCCCTCCACTTT
TRBJ2-7	NA	NA	TRBV19	CASSLTTGRHEQYF	TGTGCCAGTAGTCTTACGACAGGGAGGCACGAGCAGTACTTC
TRBJ1-2	once	NA	TRBV19	CASSWGVSGYTF	TGTGCCAGTAGCTGGGGGGTGTCGGGCTACACCTTC
TRBJ1-2	NA	NA	TRBV5-6	CASSLVGVEGIRYGYTF	TGTGCCAGCAGCTTGGTGGGTGTTGAGGGTATAAGGTATGGCTACACCTTC
TRBJ2-5	once	TRBD2	TRBV7-9	CAIAPSGAEETQYF	TGTGCCATCGCCCCAAGCGGGGCCGAGGAGACCCAGTACTTC
TRBJ1-5	NA	NA	TRBV30	CAWSVVVSNQPQHF	TGTGCCTGGAGTGTTGTAGTTAGCAATCAGCCCCAGCATTTT
TRBJ1-1	once	NA	TRBV7-9	CSSILPRVTGNTEAFF	TGTTCCAGCATACTCCCCAGAGTGACAGGGAACACTGAAGCTTTCTTT
TRBJ1-2	NA	TRBD1	TRBV14	CASSLRGRSGYTF	TGTGCCAGCAGCCTCAGGGGGCGGAGTGGCTACACCTTC
TRBJ1-6	NA	NA	TRBV5-7	CASSSRQCPYNSPLHF	TGTGCCAGCAGCTCACGACAGTGCCCATATAATTCACCCCTCCACTTT
TRBJ2-1	NA	TRBD2	TRBV4-2	CASSQASSGGANEQFF	TGTGCCAGCAGCCAAGCTTCTAGCGGGGGGGCCAATGAGCAGTTCTTC
TRBJ1-1	NA	NA	TRBV6-5	CASSAQGTEAFF	TGTGCCAGCAGTGCTCAGGGCACTGAAGCTTTCTTT
TRBJ2-6	NA	NA	TRBV25-1	CASSESIRGANVLTF	TGTGCCAGCAGTGAGTCCATTCGGGGGGCCAACGTCCTGACTTTC
TRBJ2-7	NA	NA	TRBV6-5	CASSYSWGGLLYEQYF	TGTGCCAGCAGTTACTCCTGGGGGGGGCTCCTCTACGAGCAGTACTTC